At least ten counts were recorded for the clone carrying this T cell receptor (beta chain). This specimen belongs to a study of T cell repertoires in cytomegalovirus infection. The CDR3 length is 15 residues. The V gene lost 1 base and the J gene lost 1 base, with 10 bases spanning the gap. Germline CDR1 is SEHNR and CDR2 is FQNEAQ (reference sequence). Each CDR3 protein is one row after TCRdb ran MiXCR on the reads. The profile covers approximately 490,000 distinct CDR3 sequences, with approximately 10% appearing a single time and about 9.4% taken by the ten largest. Sequenced material: PBMCs. The TCR was taken from a human donor in good health (CMV status not recorded). Some clones in this sample may be carry-over from other donors' samples. This chain joins TRBV7-9 and TRBJ1-1, with D perhaps TRBD1 (5 bases). The CDR3 DNA follows: TGTGCCAGCAGCTTAGTGGGGGGGTCGAACACTGAAGCTTTCTTT. It yields the protein CASSLVGGSNTEAFF.